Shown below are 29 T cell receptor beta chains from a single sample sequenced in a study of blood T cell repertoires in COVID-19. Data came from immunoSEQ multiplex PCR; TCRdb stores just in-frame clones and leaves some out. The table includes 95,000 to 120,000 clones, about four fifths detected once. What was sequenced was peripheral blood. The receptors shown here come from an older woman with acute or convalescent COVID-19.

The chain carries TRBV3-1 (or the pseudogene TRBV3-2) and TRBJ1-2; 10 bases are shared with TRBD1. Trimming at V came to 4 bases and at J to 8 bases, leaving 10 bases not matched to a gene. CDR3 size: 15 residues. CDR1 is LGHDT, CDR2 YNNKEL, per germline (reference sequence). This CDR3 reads CASSPTGTGAFGYTF. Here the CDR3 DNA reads TGTGCCAGCAGCCCTACCGGGACAGGGGCTTTCGGCTACACCTTC.

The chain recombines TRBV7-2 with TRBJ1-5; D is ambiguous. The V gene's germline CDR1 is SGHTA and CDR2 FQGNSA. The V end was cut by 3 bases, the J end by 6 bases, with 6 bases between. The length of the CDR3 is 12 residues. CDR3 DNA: TGTGCCAGCAGCTTGGGGAGTCAGCCCCAGCATTTT. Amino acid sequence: CASSLGSQPQHF.

As DNA, the CDR3 is TGTGCCAGCAGCCCTACTGGGGACAGGATAAACATTCAGTACTTC. Its protein is CASSPTGDRINIQYF. The chain recombines TRBV7-3 with TRBJ2-4, with 8 bases fitting TRBD1. The V segment lost 5 bases and the J segment 6 bases; nucleotides outside the gene matches: 9. CDR1 and CDR2 (germline): SGHTA, FQGTGA. This CDR3 is built from 15 residues.

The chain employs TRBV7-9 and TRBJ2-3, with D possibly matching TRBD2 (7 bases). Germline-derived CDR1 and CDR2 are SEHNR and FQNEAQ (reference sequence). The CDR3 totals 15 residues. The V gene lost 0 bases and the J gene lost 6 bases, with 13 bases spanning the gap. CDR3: CASSLALGGGDTQYF. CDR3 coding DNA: TGTGCCAGCAGCTTAGCGCTAGGGGGAGGGGATACGCAGTATTTT.

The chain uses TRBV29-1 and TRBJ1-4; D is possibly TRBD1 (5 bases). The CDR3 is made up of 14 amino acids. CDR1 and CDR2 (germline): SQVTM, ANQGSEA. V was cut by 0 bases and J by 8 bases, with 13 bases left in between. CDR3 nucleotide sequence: TGCAGCGTTGAAGATGCCAGGGTGGGGGAAAAACTGTTTTTT. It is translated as CSVEDARVGEKLFF.

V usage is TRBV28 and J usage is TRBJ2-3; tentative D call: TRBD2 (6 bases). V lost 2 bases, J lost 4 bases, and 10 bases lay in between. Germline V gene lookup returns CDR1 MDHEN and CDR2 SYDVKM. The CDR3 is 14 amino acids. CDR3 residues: CASSLRSGADTQYF. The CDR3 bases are TGTGCCAGCAGTTTACGGTCGGGAGCAGATACGCAGTATTTT.

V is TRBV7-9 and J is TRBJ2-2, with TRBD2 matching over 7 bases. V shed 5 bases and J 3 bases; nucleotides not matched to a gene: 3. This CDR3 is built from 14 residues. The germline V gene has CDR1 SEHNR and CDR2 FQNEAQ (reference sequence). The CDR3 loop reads CASSRGLDTGELFF. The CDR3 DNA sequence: TGTGCCAGCAGCCGTGGACTAGACACCGGGGAGCTGTTTTTT.

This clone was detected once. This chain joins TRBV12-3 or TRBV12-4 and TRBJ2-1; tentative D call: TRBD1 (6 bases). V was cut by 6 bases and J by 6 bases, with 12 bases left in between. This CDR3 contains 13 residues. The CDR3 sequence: CASRPQGGNEQFF. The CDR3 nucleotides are TGTGCCAGCAGACCCCAAGGGGGCAATGAGCAGTTCTTC.

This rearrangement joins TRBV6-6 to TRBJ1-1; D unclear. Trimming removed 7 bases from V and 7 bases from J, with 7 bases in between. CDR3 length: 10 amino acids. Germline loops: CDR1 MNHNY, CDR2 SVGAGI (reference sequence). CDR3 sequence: CASKDYEAFF. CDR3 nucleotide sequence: TGTGCCAGCAAAGACTATGAAGCTTTCTTT.

In DNA form, the CDR3 reads TGTGCCAGCAGGGACAGTGCCAACACCGGGGAGCTGTTTTTT. Translating gives CASRDSANTGELFF. This sequence joins TRBV6-5 and TRBJ2-2; D possibly corresponds to TRBD1 (6 bases). CDR3 size: 14 residues. V lost 6 bases and J 2 bases, leaving 10 bases between the germline ends. In germline, CDR1 is MNHEY, CDR2 SVGAGI.

The CDR3 reads CASSLAVGGWGSQDQPQHF. The CDR3 coding sequence is TGTGCCAGCAGCTTGGCCGTGGGGGGTTGGGGCTCCCAAGATCAGCCCCAGCATTTT. J is TRBJ1-5 and V is TRBV5-5; weak D call: TRBD1 (5 bases). CDR1 SGHKS and CDR2 YYEKEE come from the germline V gene (reference sequence). V was pared by 0 bases and J by 5 bases, with 24 bases between. There are 19 residues in the CDR3.

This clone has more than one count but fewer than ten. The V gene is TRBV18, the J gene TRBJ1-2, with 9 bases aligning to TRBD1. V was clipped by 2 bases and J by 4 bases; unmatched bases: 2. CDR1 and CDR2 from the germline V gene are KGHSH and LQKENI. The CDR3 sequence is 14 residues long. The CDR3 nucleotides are TGTGCCAGCTCACCAGTGGACAGGGGCTATGGCTACACCTTC. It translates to CASSPVDRGYGYTF.

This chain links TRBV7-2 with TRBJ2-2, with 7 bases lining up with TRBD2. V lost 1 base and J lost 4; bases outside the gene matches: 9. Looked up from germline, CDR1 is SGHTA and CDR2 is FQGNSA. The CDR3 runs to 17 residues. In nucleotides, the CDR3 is TGTGCCAGCAGCTTAGGCTTCCGGGCTAGCGGCACCGGGGAGCTGTTTTTT. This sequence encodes CASSLGFRASGTGELFF.

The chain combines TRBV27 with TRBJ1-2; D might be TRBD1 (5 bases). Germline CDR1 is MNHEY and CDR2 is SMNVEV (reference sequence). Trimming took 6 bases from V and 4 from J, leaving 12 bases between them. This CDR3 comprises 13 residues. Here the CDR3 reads CASSDTGAYGYTF. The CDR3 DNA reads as TGTGCCAGCAGCGATACAGGAGCCTATGGCTACACCTTC.

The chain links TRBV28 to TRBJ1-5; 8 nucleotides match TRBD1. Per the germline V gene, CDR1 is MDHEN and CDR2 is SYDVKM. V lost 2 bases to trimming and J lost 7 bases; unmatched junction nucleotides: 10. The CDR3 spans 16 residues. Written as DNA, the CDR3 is TGTGCCAGCAGTTTAAGTCAGGACAGGGTACGCCAGCCCCAGCATTTT. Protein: CASSLSQDRVRQPQHF.

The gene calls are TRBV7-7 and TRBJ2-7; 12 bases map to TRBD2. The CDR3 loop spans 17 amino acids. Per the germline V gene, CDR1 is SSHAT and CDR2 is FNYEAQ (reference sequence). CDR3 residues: CASSLDSGLAGPYEQYV. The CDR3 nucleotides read TGTGCTAGCAGCTTAGATTCGGGACTAGCGGGCCCCTACGAGCAGTACGTC.

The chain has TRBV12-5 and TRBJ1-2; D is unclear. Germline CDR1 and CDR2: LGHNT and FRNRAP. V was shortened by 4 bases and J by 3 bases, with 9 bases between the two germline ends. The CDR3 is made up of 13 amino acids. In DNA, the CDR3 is TGTGCTAGTGGTTACGACGGAGACTATGGCTACACCTTC. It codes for CASGYDGDYGYTF. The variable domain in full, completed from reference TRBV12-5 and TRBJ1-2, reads DARVTQTPRHKVTEMGQEVTMRCQPILGHNTVFWYRQTMMQGLELLAYFRNRAPLDDSGMPKDRFSAEMPDATLATLKIQPSEPRDSAVYFCASGYDGDYGYTFGSGTRLTVV.

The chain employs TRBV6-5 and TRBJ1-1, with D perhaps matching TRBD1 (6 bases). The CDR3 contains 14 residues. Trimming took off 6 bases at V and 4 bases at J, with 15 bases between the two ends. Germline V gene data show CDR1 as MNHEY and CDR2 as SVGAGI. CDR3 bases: TGTGCCAGCAGGATTCAAGGGGGGGGCACTGAAGCTTTCTTT. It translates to CASRIQGGGTEAFF.

CDR3 sequence (DNA): TGTGCCAGCAGCCAAGCGGGATCCTGGAACCGGGAGCAGTACTTC. Translated: CASSQAGSWNREQYF. The chain has TRBV3-1 (or the pseudogene TRBV3-2) and TRBJ2-7; D may be TRBD2 (5 bases). Trimming removed 1 base from V and 7 bases from J, with 17 bases in between. The V gene's germline CDR1 is LGHDT and CDR2 YNNKEL (reference sequence). CDR3 length: 15 residues.

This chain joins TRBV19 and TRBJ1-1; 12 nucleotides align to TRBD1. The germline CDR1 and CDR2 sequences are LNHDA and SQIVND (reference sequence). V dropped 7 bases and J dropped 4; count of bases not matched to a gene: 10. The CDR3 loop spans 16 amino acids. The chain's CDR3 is CASKAGTGGAGTEAFF. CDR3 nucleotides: TGTGCCAGTAAGGCCGGGACAGGGGGCGCGGGCACTGAAGCTTTCTTT.

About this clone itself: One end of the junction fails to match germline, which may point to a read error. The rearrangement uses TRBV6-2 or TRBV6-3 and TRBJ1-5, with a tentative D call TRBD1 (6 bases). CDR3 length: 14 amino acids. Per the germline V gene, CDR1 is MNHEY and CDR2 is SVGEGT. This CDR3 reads CASNYLQGAQPQHF. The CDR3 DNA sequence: TGTGCCAGCAATTACCTACAGGGAGCTCAGCCCCAGCATTTT.

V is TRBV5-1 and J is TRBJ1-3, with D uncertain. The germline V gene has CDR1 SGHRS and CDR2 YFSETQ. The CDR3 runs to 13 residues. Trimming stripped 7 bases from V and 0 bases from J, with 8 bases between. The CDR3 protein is CASATYSGNTIYF. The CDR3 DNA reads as TGCGCCAGCGCCACCTACTCTGGAAACACCATATATTTT.

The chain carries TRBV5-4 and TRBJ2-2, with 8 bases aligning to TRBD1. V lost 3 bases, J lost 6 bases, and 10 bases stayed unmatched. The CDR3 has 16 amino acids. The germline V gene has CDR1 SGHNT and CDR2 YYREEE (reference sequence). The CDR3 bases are TGTGCCAGCAGCTCTGGATCGACAGGGGTGGCCGGGGAGCTGTTTTTT. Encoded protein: CASSSGSTGVAGELFF.

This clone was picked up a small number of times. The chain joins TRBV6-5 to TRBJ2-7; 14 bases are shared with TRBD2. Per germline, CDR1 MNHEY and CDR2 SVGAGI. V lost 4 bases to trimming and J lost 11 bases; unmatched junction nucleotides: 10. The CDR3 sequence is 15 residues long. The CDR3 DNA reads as TGTGCCAGCAGTTCGGGACTAGCGGGAGCCAAGGAGGAGTACTTC. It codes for CASSSGLAGAKEEYF.

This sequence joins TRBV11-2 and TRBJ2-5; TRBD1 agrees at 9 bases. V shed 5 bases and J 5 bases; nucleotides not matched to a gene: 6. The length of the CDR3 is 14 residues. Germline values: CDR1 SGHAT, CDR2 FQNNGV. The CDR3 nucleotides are TGTGCCAGCAGCCTAGGACAGGGGAGGGAGACCCAGTACTTC. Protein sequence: CASSLGQGRETQYF.

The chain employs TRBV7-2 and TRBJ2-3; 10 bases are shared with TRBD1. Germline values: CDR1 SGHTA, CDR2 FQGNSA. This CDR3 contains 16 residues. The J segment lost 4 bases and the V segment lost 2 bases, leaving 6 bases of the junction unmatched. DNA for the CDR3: TGTGCCAGCAGCTTATTAGGACAGGGGGGACCAGATACGCAGTATTTT. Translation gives CASSLLGQGGPDTQYF.

The CDR3 is CASSLATQETQYF. Here the CDR3 DNA reads TGCGCCAGCAGCCTGGCGACACAAGAGACCCAGTACTTC. The J gene is TRBJ2-5, the V gene TRBV5-1, with unresolved D. Trimming cost V 4 bases and J 2 bases, with 9 bases left between them. Per germline, CDR1 SGHRS and CDR2 YFSETQ. CDR3 size: 13 residues.

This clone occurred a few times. The CDR3 sequence: CASSFTNTGEQYF. The CDR3 DNA follows: TGTGCCAGCAGCTTTACGAATACGGGCGAGCAGTACTTC. This chain connects TRBV11-2 to TRBJ2-7; the D is unclear. Germline lookup yields CDR1 SGHAT and CDR2 FQNNGV. The ends were cut back, 3 bases at V and 6 bases at J, with 12 bases in the middle. The CDR3 contains 13 residues.

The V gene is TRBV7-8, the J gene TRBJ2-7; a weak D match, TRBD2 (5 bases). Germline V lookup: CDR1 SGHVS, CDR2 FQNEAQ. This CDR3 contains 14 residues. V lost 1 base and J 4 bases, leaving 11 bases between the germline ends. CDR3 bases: TGTGCCAGCAGCTTAGTTGAGGGATCTTACGAGCAGTACTTC. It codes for CASSLVEGSYEQYF.